What follows describes a single TCR beta chain. The junction had 8 bases not matched to a gene; V was cut back by 2 bases and J by 4 bases. The CDR3 has 16 amino acids. Germline-derived CDR1 and CDR2 are MNHNS and SASEGT. Method: immunoSEQ multiplex PCR; TCRdb's copy keeps in-frame clones and lacks some. The repertoire holds roughly 120,000 clones, around 83% seen once, with around 3% in the top ten. The sample belongs to a study of radiation and T cells in renal cell carcinoma. In the study overall: Nephrectomy followed 15 Gy stereotactic body radiation by 4 weeks.

This sample's time point: baseline pretreatment blood. The treatment denotes: 15 Gy SBRT to primary tumor, nephrectomy 4 weeks later. The clonotype originates from a woman aged 55-69 years with renal cell carcinoma. This rearrangement joins TRBV6-1 to TRBJ1-3; 7 bases align to TRBD1. Specimen: blood, collected from a patient whose treatment included radiotherapy and nephrectomy. CDR3 sequence reads: CASSEPLTGEGNTIYF. The CDR3 nucleotides are TGTGCCAGCAGTGAACCGTTAACAGGGGAGGGAAACACCATATATTTT.